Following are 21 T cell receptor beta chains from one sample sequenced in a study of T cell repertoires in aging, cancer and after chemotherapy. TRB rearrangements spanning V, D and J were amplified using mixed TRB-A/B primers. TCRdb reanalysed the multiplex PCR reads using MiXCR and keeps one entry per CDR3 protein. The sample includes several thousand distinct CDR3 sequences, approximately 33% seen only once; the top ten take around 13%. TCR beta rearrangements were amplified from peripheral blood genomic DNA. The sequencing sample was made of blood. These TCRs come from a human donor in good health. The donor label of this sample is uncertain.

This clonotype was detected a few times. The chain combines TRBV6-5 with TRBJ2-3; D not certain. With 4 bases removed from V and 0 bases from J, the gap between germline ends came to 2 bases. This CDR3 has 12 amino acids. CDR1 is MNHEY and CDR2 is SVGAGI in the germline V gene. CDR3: CASSSSTDTQYF. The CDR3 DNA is TGTGCCAGCAGTTCCAGCACAGATACGCAGTATTTT.

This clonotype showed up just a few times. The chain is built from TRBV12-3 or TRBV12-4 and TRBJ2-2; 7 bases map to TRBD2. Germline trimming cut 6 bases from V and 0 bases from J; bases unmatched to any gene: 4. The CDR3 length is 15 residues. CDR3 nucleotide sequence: TGTGCCAGCAGGGGGGGAGGGACGAACACCGGGGAGCTGTTTTTT. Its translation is CASRGGGTNTGELFF.

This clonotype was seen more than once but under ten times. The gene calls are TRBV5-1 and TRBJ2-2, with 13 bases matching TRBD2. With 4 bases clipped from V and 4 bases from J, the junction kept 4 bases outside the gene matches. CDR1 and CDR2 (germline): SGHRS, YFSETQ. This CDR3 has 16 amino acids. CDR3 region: CASSVGLAGFTGELFF. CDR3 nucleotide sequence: TGCGCCAGCAGCGTGGGACTAGCGGGGTTCACCGGGGAGCTGTTTTTT.

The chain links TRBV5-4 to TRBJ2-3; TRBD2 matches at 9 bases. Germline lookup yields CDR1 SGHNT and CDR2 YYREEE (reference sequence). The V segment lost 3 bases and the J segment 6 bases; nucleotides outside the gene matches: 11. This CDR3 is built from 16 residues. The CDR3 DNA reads TGTGCCAGCAGCTCCCCTGGCGGGGGGGCCCCGGATACGCAGTATTTT. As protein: CASSSPGGGAPDTQYF.

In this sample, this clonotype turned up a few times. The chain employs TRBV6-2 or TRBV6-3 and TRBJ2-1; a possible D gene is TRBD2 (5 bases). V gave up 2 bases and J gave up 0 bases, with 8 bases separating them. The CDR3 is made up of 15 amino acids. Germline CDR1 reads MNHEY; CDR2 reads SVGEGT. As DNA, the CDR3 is TGTGCCAGCAGTTACCTCGGGGTCTCCTACAATGAGCAGTTCTTC. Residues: CASSYLGVSYNEQFF.

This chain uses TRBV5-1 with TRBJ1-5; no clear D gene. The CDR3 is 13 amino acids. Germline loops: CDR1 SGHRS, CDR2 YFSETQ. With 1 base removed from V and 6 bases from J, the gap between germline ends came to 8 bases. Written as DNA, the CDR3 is TGCGCCAGCAGCTTGAACCTCGGTCAGCCCCAGCATTTT. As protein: CASSLNLGQPQHF. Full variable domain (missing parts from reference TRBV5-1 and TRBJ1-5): KAGVTQTPRYLIKTRGQQVTLSCSPISGHRSVSWYQQTPGQGLQFLFEYFSETQRNKGNFPGRFSGRQFSNSRSEMNVSTLELGDSALYLCASSLNLGQPQHFGDGTRLSIL.

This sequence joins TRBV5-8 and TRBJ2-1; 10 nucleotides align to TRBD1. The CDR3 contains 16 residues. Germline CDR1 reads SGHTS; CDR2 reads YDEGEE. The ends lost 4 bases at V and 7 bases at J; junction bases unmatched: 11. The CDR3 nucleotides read TGTGCCAGCAGCCGCCGGGACAGGGGATGGGGTAATGAGCAGTTCTTC. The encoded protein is CASSRRDRGWGNEQFF.

The CDR3 DNA sequence: TGTGCCACCAGCAGCCGACGCATCCGGGCTAACTATGGCTACACCTTC. Its translation: CATSSRRIRANYGYTF. The chain carries TRBV15 and TRBJ1-2; no definite D call. The CDR3 loop spans 16 amino acids. V gave up 3 bases and J gave up 0 bases, with 14 bases separating them. From germline, CDR1 is LNHNV and CDR2 YYDKDF (reference sequence).

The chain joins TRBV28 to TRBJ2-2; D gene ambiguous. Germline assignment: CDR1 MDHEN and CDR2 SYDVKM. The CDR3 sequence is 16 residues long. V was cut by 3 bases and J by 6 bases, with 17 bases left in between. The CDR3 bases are TGTGCCAGCAGTTTGAGAAGCAGGCCCGACGCCGGGGAGCTGTTTTTT. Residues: CASSLRSRPDAGELFF.

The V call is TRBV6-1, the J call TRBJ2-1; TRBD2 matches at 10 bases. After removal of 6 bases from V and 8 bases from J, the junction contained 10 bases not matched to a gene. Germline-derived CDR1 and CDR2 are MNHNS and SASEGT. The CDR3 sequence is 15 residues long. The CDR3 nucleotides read TGTGCCAGCAGCGCCGAACTAGCGGGATCCGATGAGCAGTTCTTC. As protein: CASSAELAGSDEQFF.

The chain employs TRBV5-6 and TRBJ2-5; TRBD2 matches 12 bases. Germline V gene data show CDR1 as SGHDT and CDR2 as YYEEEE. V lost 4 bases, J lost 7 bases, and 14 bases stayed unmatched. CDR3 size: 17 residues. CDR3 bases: TGTGCCAGCAGCGGGCTAGCGGGGGGGTCCAGGCGAGGGACCCAGTACTTC. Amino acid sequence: CASSGLAGGSRRGTQYF.

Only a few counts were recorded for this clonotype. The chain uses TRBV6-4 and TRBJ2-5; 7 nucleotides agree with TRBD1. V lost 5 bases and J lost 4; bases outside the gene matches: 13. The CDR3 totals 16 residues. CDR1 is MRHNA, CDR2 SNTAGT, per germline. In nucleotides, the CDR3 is TGTGCCAGCAGTTGGGAGCGGACAGGTGGTCCAGAGACCCAGTACTTC. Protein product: CASSWERTGGPETQYF.

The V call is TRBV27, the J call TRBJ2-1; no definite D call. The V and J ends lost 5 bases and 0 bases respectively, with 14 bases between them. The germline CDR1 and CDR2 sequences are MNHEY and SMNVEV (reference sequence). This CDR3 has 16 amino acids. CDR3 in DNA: TGTGCCAGCAGTAACATACCCCGAGGCTCCTACAATGAGCAGTTCTTC. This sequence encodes CASSNIPRGSYNEQFF.

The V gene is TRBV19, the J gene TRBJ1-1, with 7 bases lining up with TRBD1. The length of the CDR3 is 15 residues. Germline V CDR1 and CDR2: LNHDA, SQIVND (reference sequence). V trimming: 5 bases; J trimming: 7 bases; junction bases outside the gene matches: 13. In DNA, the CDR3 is TGTGCCAGTAGTCTCCGGACAGGTGGGGGTATTGAAGCTTTCTTT. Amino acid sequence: CASSLRTGGGIEAFF.

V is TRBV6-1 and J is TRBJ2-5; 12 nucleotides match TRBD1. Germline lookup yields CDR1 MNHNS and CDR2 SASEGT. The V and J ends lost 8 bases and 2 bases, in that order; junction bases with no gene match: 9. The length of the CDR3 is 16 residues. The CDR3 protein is CASWVLGQGAQETQYF. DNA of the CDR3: TGTGCCAGCTGGGTCTTGGGACAGGGGGCGCAAGAGACCCAGTACTTC.

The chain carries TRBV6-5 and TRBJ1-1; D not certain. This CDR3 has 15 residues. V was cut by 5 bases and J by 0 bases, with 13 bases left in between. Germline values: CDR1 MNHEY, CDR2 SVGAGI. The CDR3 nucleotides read TGTGCCAGCAGTAGGCCAGAGACGGTGAACACTGAAGCTTTCTTT. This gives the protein CASSRPETVNTEAFF.

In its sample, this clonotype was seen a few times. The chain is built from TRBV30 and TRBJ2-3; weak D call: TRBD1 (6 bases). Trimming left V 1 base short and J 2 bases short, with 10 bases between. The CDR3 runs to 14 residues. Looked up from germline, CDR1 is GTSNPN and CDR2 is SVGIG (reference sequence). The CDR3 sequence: CAWSAGQTTDTQYF. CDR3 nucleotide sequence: TGTGCCTGGAGTGCCGGACAGACCACAGATACGCAGTATTTT.

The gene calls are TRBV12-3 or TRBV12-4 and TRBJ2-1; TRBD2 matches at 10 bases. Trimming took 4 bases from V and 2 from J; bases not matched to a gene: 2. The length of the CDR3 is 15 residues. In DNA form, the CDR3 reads TGTGCCAGCAGTTACGGGACTAGCGCCTACAATGAGCAGTTCTTC. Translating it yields CASSYGTSAYNEQFF.

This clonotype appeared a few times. The CDR3 loop reads CASREQGMAFF. In DNA, the CDR3 is TGTGCCAGCAGGGAACAGGGTATGGCTTTCTTT. V gene TRBV6-6 combines with J gene TRBJ1-1; maybe TRBD1 (6 bases). CDR1 is MNHNY, CDR2 SVGAGI, per germline (reference sequence). V lost 6 bases and J 11 bases, leaving 13 bases between the germline ends. The CDR3 extends over 11 amino acids.

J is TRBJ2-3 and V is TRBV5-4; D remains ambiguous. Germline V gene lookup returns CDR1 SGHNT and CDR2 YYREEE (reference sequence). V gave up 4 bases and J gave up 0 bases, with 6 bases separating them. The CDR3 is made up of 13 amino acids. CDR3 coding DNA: TGTGCCAGCAGCCCGACTAGCACAGATACGCAGTATTTT. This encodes CASSPTSTDTQYF.

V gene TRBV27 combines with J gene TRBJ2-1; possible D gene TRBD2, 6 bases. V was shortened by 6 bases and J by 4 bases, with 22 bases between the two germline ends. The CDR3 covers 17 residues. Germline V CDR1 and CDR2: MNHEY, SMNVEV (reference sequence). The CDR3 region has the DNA TGTGCCAGCAGACCCCCCCTCCTTATGGGGGGATACAATGAGCAGTTCTTC. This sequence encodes CASRPPLLMGGYNEQFF.